This T cell receptor beta chain stems from a study of cytomegalovirus exposure and HLA in healthy donors. Study summary: A prior analysis found fewer than 120 million unique TCR beta sequences from around 190 million T cells. Whole-study findings and limits: Earlier analysis yielded a pattern in which most TCR beta V segments were productive about 90% or about 30% of the time. In a later analysis, compared with equally common non-associated chains, HLA-associated beta chains were more expanded. Cytomegalovirus status was reportedly diagnosed by the classifier with high specificity and sensitivity.

Turning to this clone: What it binds is unknown.

13 Jbeta primers and 60 Vbeta primers were used for the PCR. Assay used: immunoSEQ multiplex PCR; TCRdb lists only in-frame clones, some missing. The sample lists about 190,000 clones; 65% to 80% were seen once. Germline V CDR1 and CDR2: SEHNR, FQNEAQ (reference sequence). V shed 5 bases and J 3 bases; nucleotides not matched to a gene: 8. The CDR3 is made up of 18 amino acids. The TCR sequence derives from a man younger than 40 in good health and CMV-seropositive. Sequencing was performed on PBMCs. This rearrangement joins TRBV7-9 to TRBJ2-2; the match to TRBD2 covers 14 bases. This CDR3 reads CASSLGLAGARDTGELFF. The CDR3, as DNA: TGTGCCAGCAGCCTGGGACTAGCGGGAGCTCGGGACACCGGGGAGCTGTTTTTT.